Listed below are T cell receptor beta chains from one sample, sequenced in a study of vaccination and CD4 T cells after COVID-19. Their cognate antigens are unknown. TCRdb used MiXCR to reprocess the PCR reads, holding one entry per CDR3 protein. The sample shows approximately 11,000 distinct CDR3 sequences, 45% to 70% of them seen only once. The material sequenced was CD4+ T cells from blood, cultured in vitro. Receptors originate from a human donor who had recovered from COVID-19. Each CDR3 is given without its conserved first and last residue. Size is stated for part of the rows, as once, few or many counts, or as a class when the clone is expanded.

v_gene	abundance	j_gene	CDR3aa
TRBV4-1	NA	TRBJ2-7	ASSQDRGRAGTYEQY
TRBV7-2	NA	TRBJ2-2	ASSPQGLAGRTGELF
TRBV7-2	few	TRBJ2-7	ASSSFGGYEQY
TRBV6-1	NA	TRBJ2-3	ASSATGTGFSH
TRBV11-3	NA	TRBJ1-2	ASSLGATGVGYT
TRBV7-9	NA	TRBJ2-2	ASSLASGQGGELF
TRBV20-1	NA	TRBJ1-1	SARGLNTEAF
TRBV7-3	NA	TRBJ2-2	ASSAGGENTGELF
TRBV28	NA	TRBJ1-5	ASSLFTGTPSNQPQH
TRBV4-1	NA	TRBJ1-2	ASSHNTGGGGYT
TRBV6-2/TRBV6-3	NA	TRBJ1-2	ASALPGYGYT
TRBV7-6	NA	TRBJ2-1	ASSPSGTSGGGNEQF
TRBV6-5	NA	TRBJ1-5	ASSYSTGRHQPQH
TRBV11-3	NA	TRBJ2-2	ASSPSTNTGELF
TRBV5-4	NA	TRBJ2-5	ASSLGGQGRETQY
TRBV27	NA	TRBJ2-7	ASSLTVLTNNEQY
TRBV7-9	NA	TRBJ2-7	ASSPGTGGSYEQY
TRBV25-1	NA	TRBJ2-4	ASRTGDKNIQY
TRBV11-2	NA	TRBJ2-5	ASSLVRYQETQY
TRBV29-1	NA	TRBJ2-5	SAPLAPREAILFGTQY
TRBV27	NA	TRBJ1-3	ASSSYLGGLGNTIY
TRBV7-2	NA	TRBJ1-5	ASSLTGTANQPQH
TRBV7-2	NA	TRBJ2-7	ASSFRLAAYEQY
TRBV5-4	NA	TRBJ2-7	ASSFAGGAYEQY
TRBV7-9	large	TRBJ2-7	ASSFEPRPDRAGVPNEQY
TRBV5-1	NA	TRBJ2-1	ASSLEGTMGYNEQF
TRBV2	NA	TRBJ2-4	ASSPTSGYIQY
TRBV5-1	NA	TRBJ1-5	ASSLGAGVGQPQH
TRBV11-2	NA	TRBJ2-7	ASSLRPTSLGVGEQY
TRBV20-1	few	TRBJ2-7	SARGDPYEQY
TRBV20-1	NA	TRBJ2-7	SADPRGVAYEQY
TRBV6-1	NA	TRBJ1-3	ASRGGQGGNTIY
TRBV5-4	NA	TRBJ2-3	ASTNQMGQSLDTQY
TRBV2	few	TRBJ1-6	ASSGGSHNSPLH
TRBV7-3	NA	TRBJ1-1	ASSLSGGQGGTEAF
TRBV6-5	NA	TRBJ2-1	ASSYSGTGGSNEQF
TRBV19	NA	TRBJ1-1	ASSIRTANEAF
TRBV11-3	NA	TRBJ1-1	ASRPRARENTGAF
TRBV6-1	NA	TRBJ1-5	ASSERGNQPQH
TRBV6-1	NA	TRBJ1-2	ASRPPTYYGYT
TRBV7-2	few	TRBJ2-7	ASSLTWQSSYEQY
TRBV28	few	TRBJ1-2	ASSTGRATYGYT
TRBV6-2/TRBV6-3	NA	TRBJ1-5	ASSSSTGLQPQH
TRBV6-4	NA	TRBJ1-2	ASSDSTEGGYT
TRBV12-3/TRBV12-4	few	TRBJ2-4	ASSLGRQRKNIQY
TRBV2	few	TRBJ2-7	AGWDGRRRQY
TRBV24-1	few	TRBJ2-3	ATSDPDRDTDTQY
TRBV6-1	large	TRBJ2-2	ASSKGPTPGELF
TRBV27	NA	TRBJ2-7	ASSLSPYRYEQY
TRBV15	NA	TRBJ2-2	ATGAGGTGELF
TRBV20-1	NA	TRBJ2-5	SARDSLAGETQY
TRBV9	few	TRBJ1-2	ASSVGAGAVGYT